This is a list of T cell receptor beta chains from one sample in a study of T cells in Graves' hyperthyroidism and ophthalmopathy. TCRdb ran MiXCR on the multiplex PCR reads and lists one entry per CDR3 protein. The sample holds approximately 300,000 distinct CDR3 sequences, approximately 17% seen once. The sample taken for sequencing was blood. All receptors derive from a man aged 25 to 40 with Graves' hyperthyroidism. Both conserved end residues are part of each CDR3.

j_gene	v_gene	CDR3aa
TRBJ2-1	TRBV27	CASSIGTANNEQFF
TRBJ1-2	TRBV30	CAWGRTGTDGYTF
TRBJ2-3	TRBV20-1	CSASLATGTDTQYF
TRBJ2-2	TRBV15	CATSRKAGFAGELFF
TRBJ2-3	TRBV11-2	CASSSDLNTDTQYF
TRBJ2-1	TRBV18	CASSPGQGAYNEQFF
TRBJ2-2	TRBV12-3/TRBV12-4	CASSFGRELFF
TRBJ2-1	TRBV5-4	CASSFSARYNEQFF
TRBJ1-1	TRBV18	CASSTGVRGLSEAFF
TRBJ2-3	TRBV12-3/TRBV12-4	CASRRLTDTQYF
TRBJ2-5	TRBV28	CASSFPAGSYQETQYF
TRBJ2-1	TRBV7-9	CASSLSRTSGEFF
TRBJ2-7	TRBV27	CATRVWQGYSYEQYF
TRBJ1-2	TRBV19	CASSTSDRAYYGYTF
TRBJ2-1	TRBV3-1	CASSQPPIRNEQFF
TRBJ1-1	TRBV7-7	CASSPHMNTEAFF
TRBJ2-2	TRBV11-3	CASSLRSGELFF
TRBJ2-1	TRBV10-2	CASRESSYNEQFF
TRBJ2-2	TRBV4-2	CASSQEEHRVGTGELFF
TRBJ1-5	TRBV19	CASSTRLEYSNQPQHF
TRBJ2-7	TRBV20-1	CSARTNRASYRIEQYF
TRBJ1-1	TRBV29-1	CSVKYSGGAFF
TRBJ1-4	TRBV11-1	CASSLAGTLNEKLFF
TRBJ2-7	TRBV11-2	CASESWGGTYEQYF
TRBJ2-7	TRBV3-1	CASSQRRREEQYF
TRBJ1-1	TRBV18	CASSPTTRNTEAFF
TRBJ2-1	TRBV3-1	CASSQPAGGHYNEQFF
TRBJ2-3	TRBV7-2	CASSPGTSRTDTQYF
TRBJ2-2	TRBV5-1	CASSFSVATMGELFF
TRBJ2-2	TRBV5-1	CASSPKPGLAVTGELFF
TRBJ2-3	TRBV25-1	CAGGGLTGVRDTQYF
TRBJ1-5	TRBV29-1	CSVWQQPLGGTHSNQPQHF
TRBJ2-5	TRBV19	CASSGTGADETQYF
TRBJ2-1	TRBV2	CASREQDEQFF
TRBJ2-1	TRBV5-1	CASSQTRGEQFF
TRBJ2-7	TRBV2	CASRREFIKGIDEQYF
TRBJ2-1	TRBV20-1	CSARDRAGNEQFF
TRBJ2-7	TRBV11-1	CASSTGTSRSDEQYF
TRBJ1-5	TRBV7-8	CASSLERGQPQHF
TRBJ1-2	TRBV10-3	CAISETATNYGYTF
TRBJ2-2	TRBV30	CAWRPEAGGRTGELFF